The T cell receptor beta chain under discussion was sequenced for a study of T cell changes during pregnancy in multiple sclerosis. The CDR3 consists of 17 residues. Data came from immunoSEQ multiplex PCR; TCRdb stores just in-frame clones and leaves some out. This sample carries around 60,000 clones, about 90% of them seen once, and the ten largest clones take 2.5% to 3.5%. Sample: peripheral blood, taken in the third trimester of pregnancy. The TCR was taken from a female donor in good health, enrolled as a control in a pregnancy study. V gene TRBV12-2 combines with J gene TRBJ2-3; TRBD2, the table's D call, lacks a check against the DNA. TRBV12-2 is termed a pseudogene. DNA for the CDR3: TGTGCAAGTCGCTTCCTGACTAGCGGGGGGGCAGAAGATACGCAGTATTTT. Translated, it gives CASRFLTSGGAEDTQYF.